A selection of T cell receptor beta chains follows, all from one sample in a study of T cell responses to AZD1222 COVID-19 vaccine. Profiling relied on immunoSEQ multiplex PCR, and the TCRdb table lists in-frame clones only, not all of them. The sample comprises some 130,000 clones, about nine tenths of which are singletons, and less than 9% rests with the top ten. The sample in question was peripheral blood, obtained on day 0 of AZD1222 vaccination. These receptor sequences come from an adult in good health. Each CDR3 is given with its conserved first and last residue. A D gene is named only where the DNA matches it firmly. The size entry is marked missing in some rows and otherwise reads once, few, many or a size class.

d_call	clone_size	v_call	j_call	cdr3_aa	cdr3_nt
TRBD1	NA	TRBV7-9	TRBJ1-6	CASSAWTGVSSYNSPLHF	TGTGCCAGCAGCGCGTGGACAGGGGTTTCTTCCTATAATTCACCCCTCCACTTT
NA	NA	TRBV27	TRBJ1-2	CASAQGNYGYTF	TGTGCCAGCGCTCAAGGGAACTATGGCTACACCTTC
NA	NA	TRBV6-1	TRBJ1-2	CASSDPQGNIGYTF	TGTGCCAGCAGTGATCCCCAGGGTAACATCGGCTACACCTTC
TRBD1	NA	TRBV28	TRBJ2-7	CASLNPGQGASFLQQYF	TGTGCCAGCCTCAACCCGGGACAGGGGGCATCGTTCTTGCAGCAGTACTTC
NA	NA	TRBV5-1	TRBJ1-3	CASSPSSYRGNTIYF	TGCGCCAGCAGCCCAAGTTCGTACAGGGGAAACACCATATATTTT
TRBD1	few	TRBV7-2	TRBJ1-5	CASSQPTGDRGNQPQHF	TGTGCCAGCAGCCAACCCACCGGGGACAGGGGCAATCAGCCCCAGCATTTT
NA	NA	TRBV28	TRBJ2-3	CASSFEGLGTDTQYF	TGTGCCAGCAGTTTCGAGGGGCTGGGCACAGATACGCAGTATTTT
NA	NA	TRBV6-5	TRBJ2-7	CASSYRPDSRGEQYF	TGTGCCAGCAGTTATCGGCCCGACAGTCGTGGGGAGCAGTACTTC
NA	NA	TRBV19	TRBJ1-5	CASSIGKNQPQHF	TGTGCCAGTAGTATAGGTAAGAATCAGCCCCAGCATTTT
NA	NA	TRBV7-9	TRBJ1-4	CASTPSANEKLFF	TGTGCCAGCACCCCTTCAGCTAATGAAAAACTGTTTTTT
TRBD1	NA	TRBV30	TRBJ1-6	CAWRSRGLVNSPLHF	TGTGCCTGGAGGAGCAGGGGGTTAGTAAATTCACCCCTCCACTTT
TRBD1	NA	TRBV10-2	TRBJ1-5	CASQDREDQPQHF	TGCGCCAGCCAGGACAGGGAGGACCAGCCCCAGCATTTT
NA	NA	TRBV12-1	TRBJ2-3	CASSFATGTGLTDTQYF	NA
TRBD2	NA	TRBV18	TRBJ2-2	CASSSGGANTGELFF	TGTGCCAGCTCCTCGGGAGGGGCCAACACCGGGGAGCTGTTTTTT
NA	NA	TRBV28	TRBJ2-1	CASSLSEQFF	TGTGCCAGCAGTTTGAGCGAGCAGTTCTTC
NA	NA	TRBV7-9	TRBJ1-2	CASSLRGNGYTF	TGTGCCAGCAGCTTGAGGGGGAATGGCTACACCTTC
NA	NA	TRBV14	TRBJ1-2	CASSRGGLGPGGYGYTF	TGTGCCAGCAGCCGCGGGGGCTTGGGACCCGGGGGGTATGGCTACACCTTC
TRBD1	NA	TRBV30	TRBJ1-1	CAWILTPGQGGTEAFF	TGTGCCTGGATACTTACACCGGGACAGGGAGGAACTGAAGCTTTCTTT
NA	NA	TRBV2	TRBJ1-1	CASSEPRTMNTEAFF	TGTGCCAGCAGTGAACCGAGGACCATGAACACTGAAGCTTTCTTT
NA	NA	TRBV4-2	TRBJ1-6	CASSQAGGSPLHF	TGTGCCAGCAGCCAAGCGGGGGGTTCACCCCTCCACTTT
TRBD2	NA	TRBV7-2	TRBJ2-3	CASSLVGSGGDTQYF	TGTGCCAGCAGCTTAGTTGGTAGCGGGGGGGATACGCAGTATTTT
NA	once	TRBV28	TRBJ1-6	CATLINRAGYNSPLHF	TGTGCCACCCTGATTAACAGGGCCGGGTATAATTCACCCCTCCACTTT
TRBD1	once	TRBV10-3	TRBJ1-2	CAIRTGNYGYTF	TGTGCCATCAGGACAGGGAACTATGGCTACACCTTC
TRBD1	once	TRBV30	TRBJ1-2	CATDRARGYTF	TGTGCGACTGACAGGGCGCGGGGCTACACCTTC
NA	NA	TRBV7-9	TRBJ1-3	CASTVEGGNTIYF	TGTGCCAGCACCGTGGAGGGAGGAAACACCATATATTTT
NA	NA	TRBV27	TRBJ2-3	CASSLSHPAYRTQYF	TGTGCCAGCAGTTTATCGCACCCTGCCTATCGTACGCAGTATTTT
NA	NA	TRBV11-2	TRBJ2-1	CASSLAWSSYNEQFF	TGTGCCAGCAGCTTAGCTTGGAGCTCCTACAATGAGCAGTTCTTC
NA	NA	TRBV7-6	TRBJ2-7	CASSLVSGSEQYF	TGTGCCAGCAGCTTAGTTTCCGGGAGCGAGCAGTACTTC
NA	NA	TRBV30	TRBJ1-5	CAWSQGSDQPQHF	TGTGCCTGGAGCCAGGGGTCGGATCAGCCCCAGCATTTT
NA	NA	TRBV7-9	TRBJ2-1	CASSLDRADEQFF	TGTGCCAGCAGCTTAGACAGGGCTGATGAGCAGTTCTTC
NA	NA	TRBV9	TRBJ2-3	CASSTRRSLSTDTQYF	TGTGCCAGCAGCACCCGACGCAGCCTCAGCACAGATACGCAGTATTTT
NA	NA	TRBV14	TRBJ1-5	CASSLAGTNQPQHF	TGTGCCAGCAGCCTGGCAGGTACCAATCAGCCCCAGCATTTT
NA	NA	TRBV2	TRBJ2-7	CASSEYIGGYEQYF	TGTGCCAGCAGTGAATATATAGGGGGCTACGAGCAGTACTTC
TRBD2	NA	TRBV10-2	TRBJ2-1	CASKPTGLAYNEQFF	TGCGCCAGCAAACCCACGGGACTAGCCTACAATGAGCAGTTCTTC
TRBD2	once	TRBV6-5	TRBJ2-1	CASSRLAGLNEQFF	TGTGCCAGCAGTCGACTAGCGGGGCTCAATGAGCAGTTCTTC